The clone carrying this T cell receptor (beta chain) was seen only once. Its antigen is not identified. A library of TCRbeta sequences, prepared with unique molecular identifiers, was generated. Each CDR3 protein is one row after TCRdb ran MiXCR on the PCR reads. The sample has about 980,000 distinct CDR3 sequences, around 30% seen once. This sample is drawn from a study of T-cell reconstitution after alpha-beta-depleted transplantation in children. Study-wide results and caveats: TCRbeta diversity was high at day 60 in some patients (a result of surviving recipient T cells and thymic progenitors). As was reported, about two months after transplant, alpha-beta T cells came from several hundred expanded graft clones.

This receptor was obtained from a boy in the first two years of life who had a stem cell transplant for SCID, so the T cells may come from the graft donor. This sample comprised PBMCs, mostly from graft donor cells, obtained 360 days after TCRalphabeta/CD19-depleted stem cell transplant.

The DNA for the CDR3 is TGTGCCACCAGCAGAGATGAGCGACAGAATGAAAAACTGTTTTTT. Residues: CATSRDERQNEKLFF. The genes are TRBV15 and TRBJ1-4, with D maybe TRBD1 (5 bases). This CDR3 contains 15 residues. Germline loops: CDR1 LNHNV, CDR2 YYDKDF (reference sequence). The V gene lost 0 bases and the J gene lost 5 bases, with 10 bases spanning the gap.